This is a list of T cell receptor beta chains from one sample in a study of vaccination effects on CD4 cells after COVID-19. This table comes from immunoSEQ multiplex PCR, and its TCRdb copy is limited to in-frame clones, with some not included. The data contain more than 30,000 clones, approximately 68% of them singletons. What these receptors recognize is not known. This specimen consisted of CD4+ T cells from PBMCs cultured with HCoV-229E spike peptides, obtained before COVID-19 vaccination. Source of these receptors: a human donor who received a COVID-19 vaccine. Both conserved end residues are part of each CDR3. Each record gives: D gene, V gene, clone size, J gene, CDR3 DNA, CDR3 protein. D genes are given only for firm matches. Clone size is shown for a subset of rows, as once, few, many or a class of expanded clone.

-	TRBV11-2	-	TRBJ2-5	TGTGCCAGCAGCTTAGTAGCAGGGGAGGGGACCCAGTACTTC	CASSLVAGEGTQYF
-	TRBV15	once	TRBJ2-7	TGTGCCACCAGCCCAAGACAGGTCAACTACGAGCAGTACTTC	CATSPRQVNYEQYF
-	TRBV7-9	-	TRBJ2-6	TGTGCCAGCAGCCACTGGGGCTCTGGGGCCAACGTCCTGACTTTC	CASSHWGSGANVLTF
TRBD2	TRBV5-4	few	TRBJ2-2	TGTGCCAGCAGCGGCTTAGCGGGGGCGAACACCGGGGAGCTGTTTTTT	CASSGLAGANTGELFF
-	TRBV14	few	TRBJ1-2	TGTGCCAGCAGCCAAGTTCCCAAAGACTATGGCTACACCTTC	CASSQVPKDYGYTF
-	TRBV6-2/TRBV6-3	once	TRBJ1-2	TGTGCCAGCAGTTACGTATCGGACGGTTCTCTCTATGGCTACACCTTC	CASSYVSDGSLYGYTF
-	TRBV7-2	once	TRBJ1-6	TGTGCCAGCAGCTTAGACTCGGGGGCCTTCTCACCCCTCCACTTT	CASSLDSGAFSPLHF
-	TRBV4-1	-	TRBJ2-3	TGCGCCAGCAGCCAAGCTGAAGGGCGGCGCACAGATACGCAGTATTTT	CASSQAEGRRTDTQYF
TRBD1	TRBV6-5	-	TRBJ1-6	TGTGCCAGCAGTTACATGTCCGGGACAGGGGATTCACCCCTCCACTTT	CASSYMSGTGDSPLHF
-	TRBV4-1	few	TRBJ2-7	TGCGCCAGCAGCCAAGATATTCCGGTGGACACACTTTACGAGCAGTACTTC	CASSQDIPVDTLYEQYF
-	TRBV5-6	-	TRBJ2-7	TGTGCCAGCAGCTTGGTCTCTACCTACGAGCAGTACTTC	CASSLVSTYEQYF
-	TRBV6-2/TRBV6-3	few	TRBJ1-1	TGTGCCAGCAGTTACCGGAAGGTGACTGAAGCTTTCTTT	CASSYRKVTEAFF
-	TRBV6-5	-	TRBJ1-5	TGTGCCAGCACGTATTCGACCAGCAATCAGCCCCAGCATTTT	CASTYSTSNQPQHF
TRBD1	TRBV6-6	-	TRBJ1-4	TGTGCCAGTAAAGACAGGGTTCCCAATGAAAAACTGTTTTTT	CASKDRVPNEKLFF
-	TRBV5-1	-	TRBJ2-3	TGCGCCAGCAGCTTGGTAGTTGAAGATACGCAGTATTTT	CASSLVVEDTQYF
-	TRBV10-3	-	TRBJ2-1	TGTGCCATCAGTGAGCAAGCTGTGACTGGCTACAATGAGCAGTTCTTC	CAISEQAVTGYNEQFF
TRBD1	TRBV11-3	-	TRBJ1-5	TGTGCCAGCAGCTTAACCCCCCGACAGGGGGACCAGCCCCAGCATTTT	CASSLTPRQGDQPQHF
-	TRBV29-1	-	TRBJ2-5	TGCAGCGTTTCCGCAGGGAGCGGGGAGACCCAGTACTTC	CSVSAGSGETQYF
-	TRBV5-5	-	TRBJ1-3	TGTGCCAGCAGAGCCCGGGACCCCTCTTTACCCTCTGGAAACACCATATATTTT	CASRARDPSLPSGNTIYF
-	TRBV29-1	-	TRBJ1-1	TGCAGCGTTGGGAGGGATGGGGCTTTCTTT	CSVGRDGAFF
-	TRBV5-8	-	TRBJ1-5	TGTGCCAGCAGCTTTGACAGGAATCAGCCCCAGCATTTT	CASSFDRNQPQHF
-	TRBV4-2	once	TRBJ2-6	TGTGCCAGCAGCCAGTCCGGGTGGGGCTCTGGGGCCAACGTCCTGACTTTC	CASSQSGWGSGANVLTF
TRBD1	TRBV10-3	-	TRBJ1-1	TGTGCCACGCGACAGGGGTTGGTCTCTGAAGCTTTCTTT	CATRQGLVSEAFF
-	TRBV4-3	-	TRBJ1-2	TGCGCCAGCAGCCAAGATCAGTGGAGGGCTTATGGCTACACCTTC	CASSQDQWRAYGYTF
-	TRBV18	-	TRBJ1-3	TGTGCCACCCAAGAGGGCCCTGGAAACACCATATATTTT	CATQEGPGNTIYF
-	TRBV12-3/TRBV12-4	-	TRBJ2-1	TGTGCCAGCAGTTTAAAAGGCGGGGAGCAGTTCTTC	CASSLKGGEQFF
-	TRBV12-5	once	TRBJ1-1	TGTGCTAGTGGTTCCCCCAGGTGGCAGGGCAGCACTGAAGCTTTCTTT	CASGSPRWQGSTEAFF
-	TRBV3-1/TRBV3-2	-	TRBJ1-2	TGTGCCAGCAGCCAAGACAGCTATGGCTACACCTTC	CASSQDSYGYTF
TRBD1	TRBV12-5	-	TRBJ2-6	TGTGCTAGTGGTTGGCCACCGGGACAGGGGAGCTCTGGGGCCAACGTCCTGACTTTC	CASGWPPGQGSSGANVLTF